What follows are 4 T cell receptor beta chains derived from one specimen sequenced in a study of T-cell reconstitution after alpha-beta-depleted transplantation in children (dated by TCRdb to the mid-2010s). Libraries were made using PCR. TCRdb names Illumina HiSeq 2500 as the instrument used. Molecular barcoding was employed in the preparation of TCR libraries, with unique molecular identifiers being used to normalize TCRbeta repertoire quantification. Starting from the raw public reads, TCRdb applied fastp trimming at Q25, assembled clones with MiXCR and retained in-frame beta chains. Rows matching on CDR3 protein sequence are summarized as one entry with the most common DNA and genes. The sample contains hundreds of thousands of distinct CDR3 sequences, around a third of them found a single time. The top ten clonotypes cover approximately 2.3% of the sample. Here the sequenced sample was PBMCs from the stem cell graft donor, taken from the stem cell graft. The source is a human donor who donated a stem cell graft to a child with aplastic anemia.

V gene TRBV7-9 combines with J gene TRBJ2-3, with a possible D match to TRBD1 (5 bases). Germline assignment: CDR1 SEHNR and CDR2 FQNEAQ (reference sequence). The CDR3 runs to 13 residues. Deletions cut 5 bases from V and 3 bases from J, with 9 bases between. The CDR3 sequence: CASSPRQTDTQYF. The CDR3 region has the DNA TGTGCCAGCAGCCCAAGACAGACAGATACGCAGTATTTT.

This clonotype was counted between two and nine times. The rearrangement links TRBV12-3 or TRBV12-4 to TRBJ2-7, with D possibly matching TRBD2 (6 bases). The germline V and J ends were trimmed by 6 bases and 3 bases, with 12 bases remaining between them. The CDR3 length is 13 residues. The CDR3 here is CASSPGDRYEQYF. CDR3 nucleotides: TGTGCCAGCAGCCCGGGGGACCGCTACGAGCAGTACTTC.

This clonotype occurred a few times. The chain has TRBV12-3 or TRBV12-4 and TRBJ1-2; D gene ambiguous. Trimming stripped 6 bases from V and 5 bases from J, with 13 bases between. The CDR3 loop spans 13 amino acids. As DNA, the CDR3 is TGTGCCAGCAGCCCACAGAAGACTTATGGCTACACCTTC. Translated, it gives CASSPQKTYGYTF.

The chain carries TRBV20-1 and TRBJ2-1; 7 nucleotides agree with TRBD2. The CDR3 has 14 amino acids. The junction had 6 bases not matched to a gene; V was cut back by 4 bases and J by 3 bases. The germline V gene encodes CDR1 DFQATT and CDR2 SNEGSKA (reference sequence). As DNA, the CDR3 is TGCAGTGCTACTAAAACGGGGGGCTACAATGAGCAGTTCTTC. The encoded protein is CSATKTGGYNEQFF.